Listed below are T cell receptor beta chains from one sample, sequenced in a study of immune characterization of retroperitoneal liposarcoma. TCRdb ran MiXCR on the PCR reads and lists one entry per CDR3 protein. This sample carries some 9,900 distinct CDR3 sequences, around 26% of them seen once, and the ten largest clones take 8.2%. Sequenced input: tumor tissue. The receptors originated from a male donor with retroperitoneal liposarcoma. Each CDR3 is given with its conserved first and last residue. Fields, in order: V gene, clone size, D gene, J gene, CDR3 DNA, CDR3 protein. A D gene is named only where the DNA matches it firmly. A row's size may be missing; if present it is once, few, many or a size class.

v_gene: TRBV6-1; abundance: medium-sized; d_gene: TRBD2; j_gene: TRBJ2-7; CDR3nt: TGTGCCAGCAGTGAACGACTAGCGGGAGCGTACGAGCAGTACTTC; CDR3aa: CASSERLAGAYEQYF
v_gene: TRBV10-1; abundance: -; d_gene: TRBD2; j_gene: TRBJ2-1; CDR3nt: TGCGCCAGCAGTGAGTCGATAGCGGGGGACCTCTACAATGAGCAGTTCTTC; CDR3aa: CASSESIAGDLYNEQFF
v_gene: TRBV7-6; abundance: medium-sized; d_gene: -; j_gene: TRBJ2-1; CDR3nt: TGTGCCAGCAGCTTCCCGGGTTACAGTACCTACGAGCAGTTCTTC; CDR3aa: CASSFPGYSTYEQFF
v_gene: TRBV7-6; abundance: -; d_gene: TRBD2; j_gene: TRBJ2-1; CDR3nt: TGTGCCAGCAGCTTAGCGGGAGGGCAAGAGACCCAGTTCTTC; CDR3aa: CASSLAGGQETQFF
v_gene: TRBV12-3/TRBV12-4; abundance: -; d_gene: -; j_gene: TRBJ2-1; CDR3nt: TGTGCCAGCAGTCCAGCCACCTACAATGAGCAGTTCTTC; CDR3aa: CASSPATYNEQFF
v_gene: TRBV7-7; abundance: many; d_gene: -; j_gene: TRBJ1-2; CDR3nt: TGTGCTAGCAGCTCCCGGGGCTATGGCTACACCTTC; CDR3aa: CASSSRGYGYTF
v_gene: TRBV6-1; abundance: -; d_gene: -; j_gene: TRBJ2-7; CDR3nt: TGTGCCAGCAGGGGGGGTTCGGGCCTGTACGAGCAGTACTTC; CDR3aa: CASRGGSGLYEQYF
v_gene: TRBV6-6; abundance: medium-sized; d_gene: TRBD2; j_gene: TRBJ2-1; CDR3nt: TGTGCCAGCAGTTACCCACTAGCGGGGGTCAATGAGCAGTTCTTC; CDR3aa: CASSYPLAGVNEQFF
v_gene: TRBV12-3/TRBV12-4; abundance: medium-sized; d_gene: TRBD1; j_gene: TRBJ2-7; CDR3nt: TGTGCCAGCAGCCCCCAAGGGACAGCCTACGAGCAGTACTTC; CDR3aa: CASSPQGTAYEQYF
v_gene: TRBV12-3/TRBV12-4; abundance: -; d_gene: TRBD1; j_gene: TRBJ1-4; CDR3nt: TGTGCCAGCAGTTTAGGGGGGGCAGGGGGAAAACTGTTTTTT; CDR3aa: CASSLGGAGGKLFF
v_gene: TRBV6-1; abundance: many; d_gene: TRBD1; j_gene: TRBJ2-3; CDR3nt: TGTGCCAGCACTAGACAGGGGGCTGGGACAGATACGCAGTATTTT; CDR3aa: CASTRQGAGTDTQYF
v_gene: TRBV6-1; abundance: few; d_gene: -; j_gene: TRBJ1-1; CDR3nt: TGTGCCAGCAGGCTGAAGAACGGGGACGGCACTGAAGCTTTCTTT; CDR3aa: CASRLKNGDGTEAFF
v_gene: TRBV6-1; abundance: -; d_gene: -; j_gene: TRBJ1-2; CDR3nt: TGTGCCAGCCGATCCTCGACAGGCCCGACGGGCTACACCTTC; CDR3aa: CASRSSTGPTGYTF
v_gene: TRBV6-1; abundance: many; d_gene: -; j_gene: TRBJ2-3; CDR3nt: TGTGCCAGCAGTTTCCGCGGAAGGACAGATACGCAGTATTTT; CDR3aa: CASSFRGRTDTQYF
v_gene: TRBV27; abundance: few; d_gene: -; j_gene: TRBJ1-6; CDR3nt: TGTGCCAGCAGTCCTCGGGAAGTATCTTATAGTTCACCCCTCCACTTT; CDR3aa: CASSPREVSYSSPLHF
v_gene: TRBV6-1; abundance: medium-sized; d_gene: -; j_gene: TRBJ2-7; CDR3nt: TGTGCCAGCAGTGAAGCGCTAACAGTCGCCTACGAGCAGTACTTC; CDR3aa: CASSEALTVAYEQYF
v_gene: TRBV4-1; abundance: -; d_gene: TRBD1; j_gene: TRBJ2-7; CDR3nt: TGCGCCAGCAGCCAAGATCAGGGACAGTCCTACGAGCAGTACTTC; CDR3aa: CASSQDQGQSYEQYF
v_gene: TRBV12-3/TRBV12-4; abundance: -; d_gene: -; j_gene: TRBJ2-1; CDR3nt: TGTGCCAGCACCACGGCGGACGGCGCACAGACCCAGTTCTTC; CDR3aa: CASTTADGAQTQFF
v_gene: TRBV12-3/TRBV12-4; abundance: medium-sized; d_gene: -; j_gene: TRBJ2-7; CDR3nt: TGTGCCAGCAGTATGGACGGCTCCTACGAGCAGTACTTC; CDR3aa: CASSMDGSYEQYF
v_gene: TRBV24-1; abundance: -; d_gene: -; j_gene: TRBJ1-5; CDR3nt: TGTGCCACCAGTGGATTCACAGATAGCAATCAGCCCCAGCATTTT; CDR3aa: CATSGFTDSNQPQHF
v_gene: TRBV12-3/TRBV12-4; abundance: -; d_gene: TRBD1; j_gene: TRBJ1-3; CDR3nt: TGTGCCAGCAGTTTAGTGGCCTCTTGGACAGGGGCGACTGGAAACACCATATATTTT; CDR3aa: CASSLVASWTGATGNTIYF
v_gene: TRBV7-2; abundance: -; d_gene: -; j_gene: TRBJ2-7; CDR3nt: TGTGCCAGCAGCTCAATATACGAGCAGTACTTC; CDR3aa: CASSSIYEQYF
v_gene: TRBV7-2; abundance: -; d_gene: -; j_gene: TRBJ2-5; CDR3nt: TGTGCCAGCAGCTTTTCATCAGTTGGTTCCAAACGGGAGACCCAGTACTTC; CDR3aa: CASSFSSVGSKRETQYF
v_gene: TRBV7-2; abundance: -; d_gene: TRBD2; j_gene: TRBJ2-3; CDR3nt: TGTGCCAGCAGCTTGGGACTAGCGACTAGCACAGATACGCAGTATTTT; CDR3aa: CASSLGLATSTDTQYF
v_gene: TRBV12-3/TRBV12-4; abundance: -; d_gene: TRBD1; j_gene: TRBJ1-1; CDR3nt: TGTGCCAGCACCCGACAGGGGGGAAACACTGAAGCTTTCTTT; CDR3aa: CASTRQGGNTEAFF
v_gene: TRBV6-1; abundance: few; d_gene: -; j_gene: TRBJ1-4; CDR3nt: TGTGCCAGCAGCTTACAATACTCCGGGGCAACTAATGAAAAACTGTTTTTT; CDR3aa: CASSLQYSGATNEKLFF
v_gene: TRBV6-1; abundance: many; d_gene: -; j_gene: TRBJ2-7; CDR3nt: TGTGCCAGCAGTTTCAACAATGAGCAGTACTTC; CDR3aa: CASSFNNEQYF
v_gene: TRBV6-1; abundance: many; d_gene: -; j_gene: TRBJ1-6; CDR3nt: TGTGCCAGCATGATGGGGCGATATAATTCACCCCTCCACTTT; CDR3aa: CASMMGRYNSPLHF
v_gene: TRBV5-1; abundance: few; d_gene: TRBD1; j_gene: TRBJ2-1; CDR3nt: TGCGCCAGCAGCTTGGGTGGGACAGAGTACAATGAGCAGTTCTTC; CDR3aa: CASSLGGTEYNEQFF
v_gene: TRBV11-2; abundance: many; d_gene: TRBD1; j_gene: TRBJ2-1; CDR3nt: TGTGCCAGCAGCTTAGATGCCCGGGACAGGGGGCAAGAGACCCAGTTCTTC; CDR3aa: CASSLDARDRGQETQFF
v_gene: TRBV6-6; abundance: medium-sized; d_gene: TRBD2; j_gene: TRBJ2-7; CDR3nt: TGTGCCAGCAGTGACTCGAGCGGGGGGGCCTACAATGAGCAGTACTTC; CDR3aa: CASSDSSGGAYNEQYF
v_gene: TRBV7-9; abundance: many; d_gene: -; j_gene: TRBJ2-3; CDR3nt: TGTGCCAGCAGCTTTTTCAGCACAGATACGCAGTATTTT; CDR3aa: CASSFFSTDTQYF
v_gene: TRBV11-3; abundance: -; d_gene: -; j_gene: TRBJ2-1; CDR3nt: TGTGCCAGCAGCTTAGGAGTAGGCAATGAGAAGTTCTTC; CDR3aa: CASSLGVGNEKFF
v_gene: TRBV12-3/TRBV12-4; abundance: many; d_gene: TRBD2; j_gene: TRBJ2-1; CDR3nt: TGTGCCAGCAGCCCTAGCGGGGGATACAATGAGCAGTTCTTC; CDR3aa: CASSPSGGYNEQFF
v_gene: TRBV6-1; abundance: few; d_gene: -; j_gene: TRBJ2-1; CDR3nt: TGTGCCAGCTCCCAGGGGGAGGGAGCTGCCTACAATGAGCAGTTCTTC; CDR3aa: CASSQGEGAAYNEQFF
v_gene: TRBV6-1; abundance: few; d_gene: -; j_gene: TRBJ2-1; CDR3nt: TGTGCCAGCAGTCCGGACCTGGAAACCCAGTTCTTC; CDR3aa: CASSPDLETQFF
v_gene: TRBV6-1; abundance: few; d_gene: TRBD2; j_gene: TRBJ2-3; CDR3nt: TGTGCCAGCAGTGAAGGCGCGGGGGGCCCAGATACGCAGTATTTT; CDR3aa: CASSEGAGGPDTQYF
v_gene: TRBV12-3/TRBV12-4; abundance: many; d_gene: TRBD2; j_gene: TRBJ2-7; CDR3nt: TGTGCCAGCAGTTTCACAGGGACTAGCGATGAGCAGTACTTC; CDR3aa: CASSFTGTSDEQYF
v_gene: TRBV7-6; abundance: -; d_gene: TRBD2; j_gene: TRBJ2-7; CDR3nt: TGTGCTAGCAGCTTAGGTAGCGGGAGTCTCAATGAGCAGTACTTC; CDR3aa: CASSLGSGSLNEQYF